This T cell receptor (beta chain) appears in the sequencing data of a study of blood T cells in healthy people across ages. Study-level results: The lack of PBMC sorting stopped any conclusive naive versus antigen-experienced comparison. Whereas aged donors had fewer naive CD4+ cells, long-lived donors had more of them and higher diversity.

Donors ranged from 6 to 90 years old and were healthy Caucasians in Russia. There are 16 residues in the CDR3. In germline, CDR1 is MNHNY, CDR2 SVGAGI (reference sequence). V gave up 2 bases and J gave up 4 bases, with 17 bases separating them. Combining a sample-barcoded 5' primer with a J-beta primer mix, a second PCR ran for roughly 7 to 12 cycles. Each of the cDNA molecules was tagged by a template-switch adaptor with 12 random nucleotides. TCRdb reprocessed the 5' RACE reads with MiXCR, giving one entry per CDR3 protein. This table holds under 2,000,000 distinct CDR3 sequences, about 49% found once. Comment on this clonotype: Its antigen remains unidentified.

The sequenced sample consisted of blood. The clonotype was recovered from a woman aged 40 to 55 in good health. This chain links TRBV6-6 with TRBJ1-1, with D possibly matching TRBD1 (6 bases). The CDR3 DNA is TGTGCCAGCAGTTACCAACAGGGAGTCGGGGGCACTGAAGCTTTCTTT. It is translated as CASSYQQGVGGTEAFF.